The table lists the clone carrying this T cell receptor beta chain with a few counts. This specimen comes from a study of cytomegalovirus exposure and HLA in healthy donors. The PCR ran on 60 Vbeta and 13 Jbeta primers. Some clones are missing from TCRdb's copy, which holds only in-frame ones; the method was immunoSEQ multiplex PCR. The sample includes roughly 150,000 clones, roughly 70% seen only once; the top ten take about 1.5%. As for the donors, each was a healthy bone marrow donor. The source is a human donor in good health. The sample taken for sequencing was PBMCs.

CDR3: CASQIGGQGATENTF. CDR3 sequence (DNA): TGCGCCAGCCAAATTGGGGGACAGGGGGCCACTGAGAACACCTTC. The rearrangement joins TRBV5-1 to TRBJ1-2; TRBD1 matches at 12 bases. Germline V gene sequence: CDR1 SGHRS, CDR2 YFSETQ. The CDR3 contains 15 residues. The V segment lost 7 bases and the J segment 12 bases; nucleotides outside the gene matches: 16.